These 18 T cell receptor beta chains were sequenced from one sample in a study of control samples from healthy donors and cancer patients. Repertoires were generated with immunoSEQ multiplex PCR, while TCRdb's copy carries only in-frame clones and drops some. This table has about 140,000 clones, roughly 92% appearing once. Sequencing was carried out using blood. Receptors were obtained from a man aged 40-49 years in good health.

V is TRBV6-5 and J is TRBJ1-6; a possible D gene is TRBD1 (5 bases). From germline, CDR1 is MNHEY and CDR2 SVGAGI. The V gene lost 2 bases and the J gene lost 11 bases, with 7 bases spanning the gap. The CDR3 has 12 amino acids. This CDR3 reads CASSYGGTPLHF. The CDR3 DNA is TGTGCCAGCAGTTACGGGGGGACACCCCTCCACTTT.

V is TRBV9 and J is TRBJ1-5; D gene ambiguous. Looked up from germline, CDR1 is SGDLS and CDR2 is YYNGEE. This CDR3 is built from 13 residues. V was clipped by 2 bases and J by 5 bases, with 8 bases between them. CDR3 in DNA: TGTGCCAGCAGCGTGCATGGGGATCAGCCCCAGCATTTT. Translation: CASSVHGDQPQHF.

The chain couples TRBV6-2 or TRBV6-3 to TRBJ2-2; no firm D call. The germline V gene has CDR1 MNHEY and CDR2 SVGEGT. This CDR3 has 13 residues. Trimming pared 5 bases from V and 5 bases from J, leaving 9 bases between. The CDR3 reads CASSLSDTGELFF. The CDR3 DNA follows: TGTGCCAGCAGTCTCTCCGATACCGGGGAGCTGTTTTTT.

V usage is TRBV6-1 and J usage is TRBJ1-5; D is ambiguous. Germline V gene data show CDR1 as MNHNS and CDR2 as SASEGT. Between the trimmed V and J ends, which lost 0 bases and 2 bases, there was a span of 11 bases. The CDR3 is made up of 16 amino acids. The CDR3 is CASSEADGDGNQPQHF. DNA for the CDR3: TGTGCCAGCAGTGAAGCAGACGGGGATGGCAATCAGCCCCAGCATTTT.

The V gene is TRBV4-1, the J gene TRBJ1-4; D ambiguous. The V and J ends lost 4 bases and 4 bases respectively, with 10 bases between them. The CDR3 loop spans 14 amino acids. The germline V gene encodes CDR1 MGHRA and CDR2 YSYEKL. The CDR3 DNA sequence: TGCGCCAGCAGCCGGCGGGCGCTTAATGAAAAACTGTTTTTT. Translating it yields CASSRRALNEKLFF.

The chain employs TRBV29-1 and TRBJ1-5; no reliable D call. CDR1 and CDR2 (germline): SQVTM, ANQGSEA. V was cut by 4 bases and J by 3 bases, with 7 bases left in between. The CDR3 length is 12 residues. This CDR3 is CSVGQNNQPQHF. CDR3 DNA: TGCAGCGTTGGGCAGAACAATCAGCCCCAGCATTTT.

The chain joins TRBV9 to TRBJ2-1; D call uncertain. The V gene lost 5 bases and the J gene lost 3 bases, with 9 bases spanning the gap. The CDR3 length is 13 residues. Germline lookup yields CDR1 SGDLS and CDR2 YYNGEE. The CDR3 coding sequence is TGTGCCAGCAGGGGTGAAAACTACAATGAGCAGTTCTTC. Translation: CASRGENYNEQFF.

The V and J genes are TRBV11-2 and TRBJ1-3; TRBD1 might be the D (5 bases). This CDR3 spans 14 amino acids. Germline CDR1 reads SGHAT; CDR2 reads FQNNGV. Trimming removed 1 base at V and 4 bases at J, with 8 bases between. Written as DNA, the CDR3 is TGTGCCAGCAGCTTAGCAGGGACGGGAAACACCATATATTTT. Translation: CASSLAGTGNTIYF.

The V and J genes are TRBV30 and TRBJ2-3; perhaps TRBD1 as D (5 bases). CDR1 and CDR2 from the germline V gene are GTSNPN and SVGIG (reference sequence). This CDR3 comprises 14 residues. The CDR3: CAMVDITSGDTQYF. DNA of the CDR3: TGTGCGATGGTGGACATCACAAGTGGAGATACGCAGTATTTT.

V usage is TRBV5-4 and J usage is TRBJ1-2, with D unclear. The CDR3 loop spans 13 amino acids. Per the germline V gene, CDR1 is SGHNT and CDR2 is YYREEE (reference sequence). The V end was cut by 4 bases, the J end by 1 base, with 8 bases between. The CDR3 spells CASSTDGNYGYTF. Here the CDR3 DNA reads TGTGCCAGCAGCACTGACGGTAACTATGGCTACACCTTC.

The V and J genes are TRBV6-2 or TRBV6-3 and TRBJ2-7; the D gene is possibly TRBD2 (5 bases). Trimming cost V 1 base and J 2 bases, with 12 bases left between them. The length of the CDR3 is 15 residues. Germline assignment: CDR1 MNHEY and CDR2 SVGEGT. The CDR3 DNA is TGTGCCAGCAGTTACTTCGGGGATCAGACCTACGAGCAGTACTTC. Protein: CASSYFGDQTYEQYF.

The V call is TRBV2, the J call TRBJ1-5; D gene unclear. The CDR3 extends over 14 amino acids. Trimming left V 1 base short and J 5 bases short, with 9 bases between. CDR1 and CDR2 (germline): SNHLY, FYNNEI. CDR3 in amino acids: CASSEGQGDQPQHF. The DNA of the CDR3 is TGTGCCAGCAGTGAAGGGCAAGGAGATCAGCCCCAGCATTTT.

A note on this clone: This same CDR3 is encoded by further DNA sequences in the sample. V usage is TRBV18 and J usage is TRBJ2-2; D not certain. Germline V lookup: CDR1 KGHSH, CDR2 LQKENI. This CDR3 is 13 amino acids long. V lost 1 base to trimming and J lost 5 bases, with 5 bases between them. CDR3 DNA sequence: TGTGCCAGCTCACCACGTGGGACCGGGGAGCTGTTTTTT. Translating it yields CASSPRGTGELFF.

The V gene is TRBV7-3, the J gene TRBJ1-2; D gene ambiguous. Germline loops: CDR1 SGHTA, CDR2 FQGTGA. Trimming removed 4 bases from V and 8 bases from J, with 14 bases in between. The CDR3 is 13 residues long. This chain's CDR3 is CASSYIGLQGYTF. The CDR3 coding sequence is TGTGCCAGCAGCTATATCGGGCTCCAGGGCTACACCTTC.

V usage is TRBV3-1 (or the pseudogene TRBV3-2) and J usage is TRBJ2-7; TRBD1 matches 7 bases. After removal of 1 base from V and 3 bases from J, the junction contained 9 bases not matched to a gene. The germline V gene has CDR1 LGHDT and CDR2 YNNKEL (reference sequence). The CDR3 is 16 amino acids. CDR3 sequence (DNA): TGTGCCAGCAGCCAAGGGGCCGAGACAGGGATCTACGAGCAGTACTTC. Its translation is CASSQGAETGIYEQYF.

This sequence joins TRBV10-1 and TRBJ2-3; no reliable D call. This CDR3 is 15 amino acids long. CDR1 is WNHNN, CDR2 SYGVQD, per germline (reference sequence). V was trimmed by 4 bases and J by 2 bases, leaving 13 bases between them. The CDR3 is CASSAGRSSTDTQYF. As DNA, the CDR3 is TGCGCCAGCAGTGCGGGCCGTTCATCCACAGATACGCAGTATTTT.

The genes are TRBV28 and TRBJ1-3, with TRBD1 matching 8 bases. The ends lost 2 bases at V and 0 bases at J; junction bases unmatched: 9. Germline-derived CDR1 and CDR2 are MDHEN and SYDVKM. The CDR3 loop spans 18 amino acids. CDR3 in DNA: TGTGCCAGCAGTTTACCCTGGACAGGGAGACTCTCTGGAAACACCATATATTTT. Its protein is CASSLPWTGRLSGNTIYF.

In DNA, the CDR3 is TGTGCCAGCAGCTTGAACAGGGTGAACACTGAAGCTTTCTTT. Its translation: CASSLNRVNTEAFF. This chain joins TRBV11-2 and TRBJ1-1, with TRBD1 as a possible D gene (6 bases). This CDR3 region has 14 residues. Germline loops: CDR1 SGHAT, CDR2 FQNNGV. Between the trimmed V and J ends, which lost 3 bases and 0 bases, there was a span of 8 bases.